The clone carrying this T cell receptor (beta chain) appeared a single time. This entry comes from a study of shared T cell receptors in the human thymus. This table comes from immunoSEQ multiplex PCR, and its TCRdb copy is limited to in-frame clones, with some not included. The sample holds 650,000 to 950,000 clones, 80% to 90% seen once. The CDR3 sequence is 19 residues long. The V segment lost 2 bases and the J segment 3 bases; nucleotides outside the gene matches: 11. The germline gives CDR1 MNHNS, CDR2 SASEGT. The same data also contributed to another study, on human thymus T cells. This second report adds: Infants, healthy and Finnish, who were having corrective surgery for congenital heart defects served as donors. Resections obtained during corrective heart surgery supplied the thymus tissue. Gene usage (both V and J) appeared biased in thymic and blood repertoires. Highly overlapping thymic repertoires in unrelated individuals were reported by related research.

The source material was thymocytes. The sequence was collected from a girl under two years old with a congenital heart defect. This chain links TRBV6-1 with TRBJ2-3, with 13 bases aligning to TRBD2. The CDR3 DNA follows: TGTGCCAGCAGTGAAAGAGTCGGGACTAGCGGGGAGAGAACAGATACGCAGTATTTT. Translating gives CASSERVGTSGERTDTQYF.